The sequence of this TCR beta chain was determined in a study of lymphopenia after photon versus proton radiotherapy. General study results and limits: Post-nadir diversity loss with photons came from oligoclonal expansion, particularly CD8+ Temra cells.

Profiled with immunoSEQ multiplex PCR; TCRdb holds only in-frame clones, not every one. Seen here are approximately 170,000 clones, roughly nine tenths observed once, and the top ten hold around 4.7%. As for this clone: Its antigen is not known.

V was cut by 0 bases and J by 5 bases, with 12 bases left in between. Germline V gene data show CDR1 as SGHKS and CDR2 as YYEKEE (reference sequence). The CDR3 spans 15 residues. The sample consisted of peripheral blood, taken from a patient treated with photon-based radiotherapy. V and J are TRBV5-5 and TRBJ1-5; D perhaps matches TRBD1 (5 bases). The sequence came from a man between 45 and 60 years old with gastric cancer. The CDR3 DNA follows: TGTGCCAGCAGCTTGGCCGGGACCAAGGATCAGCCCCAGCATTTT. As protein: CASSLAGTKDQPQHF.